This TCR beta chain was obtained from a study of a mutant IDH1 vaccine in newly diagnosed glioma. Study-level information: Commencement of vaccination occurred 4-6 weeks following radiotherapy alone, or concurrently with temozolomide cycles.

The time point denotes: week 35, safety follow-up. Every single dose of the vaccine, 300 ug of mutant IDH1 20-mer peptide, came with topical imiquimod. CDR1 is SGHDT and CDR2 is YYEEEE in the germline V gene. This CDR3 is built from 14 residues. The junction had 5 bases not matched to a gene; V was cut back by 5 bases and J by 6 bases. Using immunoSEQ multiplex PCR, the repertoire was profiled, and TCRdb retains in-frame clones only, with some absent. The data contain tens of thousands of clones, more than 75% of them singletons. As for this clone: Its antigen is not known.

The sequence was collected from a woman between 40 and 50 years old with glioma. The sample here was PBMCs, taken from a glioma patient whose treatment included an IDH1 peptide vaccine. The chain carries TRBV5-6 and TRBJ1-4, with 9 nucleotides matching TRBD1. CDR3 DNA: TGTGCCAGCAGACCCGGGACAGGGTATGAAAAACTGTTTTTT. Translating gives CASRPGTGYEKLFF.